This is a list of T cell receptor beta chains from one sample in a study of blood T cell repertoires in COVID-19. Assay used: immunoSEQ multiplex PCR; TCRdb lists only in-frame clones, some missing. The sample records approximately 85,000 clones, roughly 90% being singletons. The specimen sequenced was peripheral blood. The receptors were gathered from a man aged 50-60 years with acute or convalescent COVID-19. CDR3s include the opening cysteine and the closing phenylalanine or tryptophan. A D gene is named only where the DNA matches it firmly. Size tells how often a clone was seen (once, few, many) or the class of an expanded clone, and some rows leave it out.

d_gene,j_gene,abundance,v_gene,CDR3nt,CDR3aa
TRBD1,TRBJ2-3,.,TRBV5-6,TGTGCCAGCAGAGGGACAGGGTCGCCAGATACGCAGTATTTT,CASRGTGSPDTQYF
TRBD1,TRBJ1-2,.,TRBV19,TGTGCCAGTAGTGACAACAACAGGGGGCCTAACTATGGCTACACCTTC,CASSDNNRGPNYGYTF
.,TRBJ2-2,few,TRBV7-9,TGTGCCAGCAGCTTAATCACCGGGGGGCCCGGGGAGCTGTTTTTT,CASSLITGGPGELFF
TRBD1,TRBJ1-5,.,TRBV6-4,TGTGCCAGCGAACTAGACAGGGCCCCCCTCAATCAGCCCCAGCATTTT,CASELDRAPLNQPQHF
.,TRBJ2-1,.,TRBV5-4,TGTGCCAGCAGCCGCCCCAGCGGAAACAATGAGCAGTTCTTC,CASSRPSGNNEQFF
.,TRBJ2-5,.,TRBV25-1,TGTGCCAGCAGTGAATTTCCAGAAGAGACCCAGTACTTC,CASSEFPEETQYF
TRBD2,TRBJ2-3,.,TRBV28,TGTGCCAGCGGGGGACTAGCGGGCACAGATACGCAGTATTTT,CASGGLAGTDTQYF
.,TRBJ2-1,once,TRBV20-1,TGCAGTGCTAGTGGGGCCAGGGGAACCTACAATGAGCAGTTCTTC,CSASGARGTYNEQFF
.,TRBJ2-1,once,TRBV9,TGTGCCAGCAGCGCCGCGTCAGGGGCGGGTGAGCAGTTCTTC,CASSAASGAGEQFF
TRBD2,TRBJ2-1,.,TRBV2,TGTGCCAGCAGTGCTAACGGGGGGGCCGCCAATGAGCAGTTCTTC,CASSANGGAANEQFF
TRBD2,TRBJ2-1,.,TRBV18,TGTGCCAGCTCACCACTTAAAAGCGGGAGGGAGGTTGAGCAGTTCTTC,CASSPLKSGREVEQFF
.,TRBJ2-1,.,TRBV5-1,TGCGCCAGCAAAGTTACTGGCTCCTACAATGAGCAGTTCTTC,CASKVTGSYNEQFF
.,TRBJ1-1,.,TRBV6-5,TGTGCCAGCAGTTACGGGGGGATGAACACTGAAGCTTTCTTT,CASSYGGMNTEAFF
TRBD1,TRBJ1-1,.,TRBV2,TGTGCCAGCAGGCTTCTCCTTCGGACAGGGGAGGCTTTCTTT,CASRLLLRTGEAFF
.,TRBJ2-4,.,TRBV6-5,TGTGCCAGCTGGACCGGGGGAGCACAAAACATTCAGTACTTC,CASWTGGAQNIQYF
TRBD1,TRBJ1-2,once,TRBV4-1,TGCGCCAGCGGCCCAGGGGGTGGCTACACCTTC,CASGPGGGYTF
TRBD1,TRBJ1-4,few,TRBV5-1,TGCGCCAGCAGCTTTCCGGGACAGGGTAATGAAAAACTGTTTTTT,CASSFPGQGNEKLFF
.,TRBJ2-5,.,TRBV7-3,TGTGCCAGCAGCCGGAGGGGGGGTCAAGAGACCCAGTACTTC,CASSRRGGQETQYF
.,TRBJ2-1,.,TRBV6-5,TGTGCCAGCGGCAGCGTCCTAGTAAACAATGAGCAGTTCTTC,CASGSVLVNNEQFF
TRBD2,TRBJ2-3,few,TRBV7-2,TGTGCCAGCAGCCGGACTAGCGGGGGGCCGGGGACAGATACGCAGTATTTT,CASSRTSGGPGTDTQYF
.,TRBJ1-1,.,TRBV7-9,TGTGCCAGCAGTTTCCAGGGGCGTACTGAAGCTTTCTTT,CASSFQGRTEAFF
TRBD2,TRBJ2-1,.,TRBV15,TGTGCCACCAGCAGAACCTCTGTAGCGGGAGTCGGGAATGAGCAGTTCTTC,CATSRTSVAGVGNEQFF
.,TRBJ1-2,.,TRBV12-5,TGTGCTAGTGGTCTACTCCGTGGACAGAACTATGGCTACACCTTC,CASGLLRGQNYGYTF